This TCR beta chain stems from a study of cytomegalovirus exposure and HLA in healthy donors. Study-level points and caveats: Solely CMV serostatus was available to characterize immune exposure. Cytomegalovirus association was listed for about 150 TCR beta chains.

A few counts support this clone. Its antigen is not known. V gave up 5 bases and J gave up 3 bases, with 10 bases separating them. Looked up from germline, CDR1 is KGHSH and CDR2 is LQKENI. CDR3 length equals 13 residues. Researchers ran the PCR with 60 Vbeta and 13 Jbeta primers. The table came from immunoSEQ multiplex PCR; TCRdb's copy has only in-frame clones and leaves some out. The sample shows roughly 140,000 clones, about 80% of them seen only once. The chain has TRBV18 and TRBJ1-1; D might be TRBD1 (5 bases). The receptor's source is a young woman in good health and CMV-seropositive. Sequencing was done on a sample of PBMCs. Here the CDR3 DNA reads TGTGCCAGCTCATTTTCAGGGTACACTGAAGCTTTCTTT. This translates into CASSFSGYTEAFF.